This TCR beta chain emerged from a study of blood T cells in healthy people across ages. Caucasian individuals from Russia who were healthy and aged about 6 to 100 acted as donors. Per germline, CDR1 MNHEY and CDR2 SVGEGT. The V end was cut by 7 bases, the J end by 4 bases, with 19 bases between. The CDR3 sequence is 15 residues long. Notes on the study in general: Donor CMV infection status was unknown, possibly confounding age-related changes in expanded clonotypes.

A J-beta primer mix and a sample-barcoded 5' primer were used in a second PCR of roughly 7 to 12 cycles. From each sample, at least 2.5 million paired-end reads containing CDR3 were obtained. Each CDR3 protein is one row after TCRdb ran MiXCR on the 5' RACE reads. The table shows over 950,000 distinct CDR3 sequences, with around two fifths occurring only once. This clonotype was observed a handful of times. Its antigen is currently unknown. The origin of this receptor is a man in his late teens or twenties in good health. The chain joins TRBV6-2 or TRBV6-3 to TRBJ1-1, with a weak D call TRBD1 (5 bases). Sequencing was carried out using blood. In nucleotides, the CDR3 is TGTGCCAGCACGAGGCTTAGAAAGGGACCCACTGAAGCTTTCTTT. The encoded protein is CASTRLRKGPTEAFF.